A selection of T cell receptor beta chains follows, all from one sample in a study of T-cell reconstitution after alpha-beta-depleted transplantation in children. TCRdb re-derived calls from the PCR reads in MiXCR, one entry per CDR3 protein. The sample includes approximately 300,000 distinct CDR3 sequences, approximately 7.3% seen only once; the top ten take around 9.8%. The sample in question was peripheral blood, obtained 360 days after TCRalphabeta/CD19-depleted stem cell transplant. The source of these receptors is a female patient aged 2 to 10 who had a stem cell transplant for Fanconi anemia, so the T cells may come from the graft donor. CDR3s include the opening cysteine and the closing phenylalanine or tryptophan. D genes are given only for firm matches. Not all rows give a size; the values are once, few, many and, for expanded clones, a class.

len	d_gene	abundance	v_gene	j_gene	CDR3aa	CDR3nt
13	NA	many	TRBV6-5	TRBJ1-1	CASNGDGRGVAFF	TGTGCCAGCAACGGGGACGGTCGAGGGGTAGCTTTCTTT
16	NA	many	TRBV12-3/TRBV12-4	TRBJ2-1	CASSQPPGGNYNEQFF	TGTGCCAGCAGTCAACCCCCGGGGGGCAACTACAATGAGCAGTTCTTC
13	NA	NA	TRBV20-1	TRBJ1-3	CSALSGYGNTIYF	TGCAGTGCTTTATCGGGATACGGGAACACCATATATTTT
14	NA	many	TRBV20-1	TRBJ1-5	CSAVEGNSNQPQHF	TGCAGTGCTGTGGAGGGAAACAGCAATCAGCCCCAGCATTTT
15	NA	many	TRBV4-2	TRBJ2-7	CASSLTALSEYEQYF	TGTGCCAGCAGCCTAACAGCTCTCTCAGAATACGAGCAGTACTTC
14	TRBD2	NA	TRBV28	TRBJ2-2	CASSSGLDTGELFF	TGTGCCAGCAGTTCGGGACTAGACACCGGGGAGCTGTTTTTT
15	NA	NA	TRBV6-2/TRBV6-3	TRBJ1-2	CASIPVGGFNYGYTF	TGTGCCAGCATCCCCGTAGGGGGTTTCAACTATGGCTACACCTTC
14	NA	many	TRBV5-6	TRBJ2-7	CASSLEYGVYEQYF	TGTGCCAGCAGCTTGGAATACGGGGTCTACGAGCAGTACTTC
17	TRBD1	many	TRBV14	TRBJ2-1	CASSRELPGQGAGEQFF	TGTGCCAGCAGCCGAGAACTTCCGGGACAGGGCGCGGGGGAGCAGTTCTTC
17	NA	few	TRBV4-1	TRBJ1-1	CASSQVPGTQLNTEAFF	TGCGCCAGCAGCCAAGTACCGGGAACCCAACTGAACACTGAAGCTTTCTTT
14	NA	NA	TRBV19	TRBJ1-2	CASSGVDRNYGYTF	TGTGCCAGTAGTGGGGTGGACCGTAACTATGGCTACACCTTC
14	TRBD1	many	TRBV24-1	TRBJ2-2	CATTGTANTGELFF	TGTGCCACCACCGGGACAGCGAACACCGGGGAGCTGTTTTTT
15	NA	once	TRBV25-1	TRBJ2-3	CASSPQGRSTDTQYF	TGTGCCAGCAGTCCGCAGGGGCGTAGCACAGATACGCAGTATTTT
13	NA	few	TRBV6-5	TRBJ1-1	CASRWGRYSEAFF	TGTGCCAGCAGATGGGGCCGTTATTCTGAAGCTTTCTTT
15	TRBD1	NA	TRBV7-9	TRBJ1-1	CASSPERGLNTEAFF	TGTGCCAGCAGCCCAGAGAGGGGGCTGAACACTGAAGCTTTCTTT
17	NA	NA	TRBV5-1	TRBJ2-1	CASSLAQSGGPRGEQFF	TGCGCCAGCAGCTTGGCCCAATCAGGGGGCCCGCGGGGGGAGCAGTTCTTC
12	NA	many	TRBV28	TRBJ1-5	CASSLSPPTQHF	TGTGCCAGCAGTTTATCCCCTCCTACCCAGCATTTT
13	NA	many	TRBV10-3	TRBJ1-1	CAISTGSGTEAFF	TGTGCCATCAGTACAGGATCGGGCACTGAAGCTTTCTTT
13	NA	many	TRBV5-1	TRBJ1-1	CASSLAEPRTAFF	TGCGCCAGCAGCTTGGCCGAACCCCGTACAGCTTTCTTT
13	TRBD1	many	TRBV7-2	TRBJ2-1	CASSGQGSNEQFF	TGTGCCAGCAGCGGACAGGGATCTAATGAGCAGTTCTTC
15	NA	NA	TRBV7-2	TRBJ2-2	CASSLVVANTGELFF	TGTGCCAGCAGCTTAGTAGTAGCGAACACCGGGGAGCTGTTTTTT
11	NA	NA	TRBV5-5	TRBJ1-1	CASLVNTEAFF	TGTGCCAGCCTTGTTAACACTGAAGCTTTCTTT
11	NA	many	TRBV20-1	TRBJ2-7	CSARGSREQYF	TGCAGTGCTAGAGGGAGTCGGGAGCAGTACTTC